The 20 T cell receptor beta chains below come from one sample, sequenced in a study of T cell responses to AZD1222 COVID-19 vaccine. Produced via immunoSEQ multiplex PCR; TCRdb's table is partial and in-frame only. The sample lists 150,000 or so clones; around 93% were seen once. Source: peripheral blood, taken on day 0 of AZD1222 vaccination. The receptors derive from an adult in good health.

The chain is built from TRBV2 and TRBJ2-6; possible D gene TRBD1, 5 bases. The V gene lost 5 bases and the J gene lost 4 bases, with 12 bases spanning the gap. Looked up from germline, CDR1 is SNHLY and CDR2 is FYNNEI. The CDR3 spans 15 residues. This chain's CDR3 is CASSSGFRGANVLTF. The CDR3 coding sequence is TGTGCCAGCAGTTCAGGGTTCCGAGGGGCCAACGTCCTGACTTTC.

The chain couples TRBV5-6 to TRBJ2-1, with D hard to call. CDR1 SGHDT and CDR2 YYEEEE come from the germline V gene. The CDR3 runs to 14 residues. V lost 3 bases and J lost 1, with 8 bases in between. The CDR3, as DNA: TGTGCCAGCAGCTCGTGGGTGTCCTACAATGAGCAGTTCTTC. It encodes CASSSWVSYNEQFF.

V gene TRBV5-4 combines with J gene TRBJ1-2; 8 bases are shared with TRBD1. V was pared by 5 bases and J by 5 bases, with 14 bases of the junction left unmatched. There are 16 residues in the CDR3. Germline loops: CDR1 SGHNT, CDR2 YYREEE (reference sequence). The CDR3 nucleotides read TGTGCCAGCAGTCCTTCGGGAGCAGGGGGCTCGTATGGCTACACCTTC. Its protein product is CASSPSGAGGSYGYTF.

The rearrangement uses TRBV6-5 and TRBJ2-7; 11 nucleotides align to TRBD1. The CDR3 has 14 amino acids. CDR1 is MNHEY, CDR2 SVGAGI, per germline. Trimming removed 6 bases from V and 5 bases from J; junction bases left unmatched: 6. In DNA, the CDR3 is TGTGCCAGCAGCCGGACAGGGGGCTCTAACGAGCAGTACTTC. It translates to CASSRTGGSNEQYF.

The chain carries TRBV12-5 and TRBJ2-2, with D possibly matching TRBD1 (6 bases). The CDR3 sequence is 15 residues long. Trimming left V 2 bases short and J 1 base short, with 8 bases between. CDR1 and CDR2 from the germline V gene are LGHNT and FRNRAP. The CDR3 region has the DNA TGTGCTAGTGGTTTGTGGACAGAGAACACCGGGGAGCTGTTTTTT. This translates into CASGLWTENTGELFF.

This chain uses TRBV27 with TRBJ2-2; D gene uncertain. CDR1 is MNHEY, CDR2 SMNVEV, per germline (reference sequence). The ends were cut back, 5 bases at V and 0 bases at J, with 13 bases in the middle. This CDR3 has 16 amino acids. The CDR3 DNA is TGTGCCAGCAGTGGCTACAGAGACGCGAACACCGGGGAGCTGTTTTTT. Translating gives CASSGYRDANTGELFF.

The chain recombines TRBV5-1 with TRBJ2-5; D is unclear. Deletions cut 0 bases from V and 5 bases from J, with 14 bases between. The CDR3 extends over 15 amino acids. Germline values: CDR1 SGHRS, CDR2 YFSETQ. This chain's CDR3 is CASSLVADVRETQYF. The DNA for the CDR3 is TGCGCCAGCAGCTTGGTGGCAGACGTCAGGGAGACCCAGTACTTC.

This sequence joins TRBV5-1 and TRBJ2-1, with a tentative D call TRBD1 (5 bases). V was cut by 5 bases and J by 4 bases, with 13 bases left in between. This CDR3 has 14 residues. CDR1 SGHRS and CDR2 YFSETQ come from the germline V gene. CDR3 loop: CASSLGDQYNEQFF. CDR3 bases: TGCGCCAGCAGTTTAGGGGATCAATACAATGAGCAGTTCTTC.

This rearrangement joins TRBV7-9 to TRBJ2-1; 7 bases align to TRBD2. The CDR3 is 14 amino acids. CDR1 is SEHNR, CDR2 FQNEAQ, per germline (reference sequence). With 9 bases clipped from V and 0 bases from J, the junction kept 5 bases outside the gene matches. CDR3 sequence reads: CASGRDHSYNEQFF. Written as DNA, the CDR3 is TGTGCCAGTGGGAGGGACCACTCCTACAATGAGCAGTTCTTC.

The CDR3 DNA sequence: TGTGCCAGCAGCGCCCGGGACAGGGGGCAGCCCCAGCATTTT. Its protein product is CASSARDRGQPQHF. The chain uses TRBV3-1 (or the pseudogene TRBV3-2) and TRBJ1-5, with 11 positions matching TRBD1. V trimming: 5 bases; J trimming: 7 bases; junction bases outside the gene matches: 4. The CDR3 is made up of 14 amino acids. Per the germline V gene, CDR1 is LGHDT and CDR2 is YNNKEL (reference sequence).

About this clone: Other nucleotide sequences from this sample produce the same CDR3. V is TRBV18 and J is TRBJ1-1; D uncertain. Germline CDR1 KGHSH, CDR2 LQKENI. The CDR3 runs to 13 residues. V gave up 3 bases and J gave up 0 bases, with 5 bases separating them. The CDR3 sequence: CASSPGMNTEAFF. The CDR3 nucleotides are TGTGCCAGCTCACCGGGCATGAACACTGAAGCTTTCTTT. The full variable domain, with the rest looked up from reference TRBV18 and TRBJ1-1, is NAGVMQNPRHLVRRRGQEARLRCSPMKGHSHVYWYRQLPEEGLKFMVYLQKENIIDESGMPKERFSAEFPKEGPSILRIQQVVRGDSAAYFCASSPGMNTEAFFGQGTRLTVV.

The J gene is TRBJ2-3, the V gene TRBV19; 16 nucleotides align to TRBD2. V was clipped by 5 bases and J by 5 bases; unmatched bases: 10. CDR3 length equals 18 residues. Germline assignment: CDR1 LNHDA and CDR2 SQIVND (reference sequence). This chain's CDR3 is CASSPQGLAGGPVDTQYF. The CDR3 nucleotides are TGTGCCAGTAGTCCTCAGGGACTAGCGGGAGGGCCGGTAGATACGCAGTATTTT.

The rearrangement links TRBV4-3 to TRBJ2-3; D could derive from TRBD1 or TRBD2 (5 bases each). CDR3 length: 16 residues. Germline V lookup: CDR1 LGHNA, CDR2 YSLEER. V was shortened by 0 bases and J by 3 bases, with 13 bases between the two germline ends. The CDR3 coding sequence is TGCGCCAGCAGCCAAGATGCAGGGTGGGAGACAGATACGCAGTATTTT. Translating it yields CASSQDAGWETDTQYF.

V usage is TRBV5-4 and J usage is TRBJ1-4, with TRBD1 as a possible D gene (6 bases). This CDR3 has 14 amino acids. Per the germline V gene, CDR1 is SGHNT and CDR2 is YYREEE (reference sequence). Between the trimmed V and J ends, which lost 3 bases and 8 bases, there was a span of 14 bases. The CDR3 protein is CASSSKGGREKLFF. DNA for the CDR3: TGTGCCAGCAGCTCGAAGGGGGGCCGGGAAAAACTGTTTTTT.

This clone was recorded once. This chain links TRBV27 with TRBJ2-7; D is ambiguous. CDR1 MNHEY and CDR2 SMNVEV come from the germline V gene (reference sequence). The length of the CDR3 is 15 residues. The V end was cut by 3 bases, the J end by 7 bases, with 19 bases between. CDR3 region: CASSFWVAPTREQYF. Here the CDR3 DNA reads TGTGCCAGCAGTTTCTGGGTTGCCCCCACCAGGGAGCAGTACTTC.

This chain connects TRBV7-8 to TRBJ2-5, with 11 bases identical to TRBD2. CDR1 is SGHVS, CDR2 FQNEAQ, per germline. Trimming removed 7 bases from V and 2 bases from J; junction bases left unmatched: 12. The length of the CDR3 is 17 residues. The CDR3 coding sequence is TGTGCCAGCACCCTTAGGCGGGGACTAGCGGAGCAAGAGACCCAGTACTTC. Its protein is CASTLRRGLAEQETQYF.

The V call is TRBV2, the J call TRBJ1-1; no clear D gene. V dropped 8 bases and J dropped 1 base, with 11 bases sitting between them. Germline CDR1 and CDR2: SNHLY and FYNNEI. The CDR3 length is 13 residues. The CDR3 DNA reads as TGTGCCAGCCTGAAGAGGCCGAACACTGAAGCTTTCTTT. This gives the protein CASLKRPNTEAFF.

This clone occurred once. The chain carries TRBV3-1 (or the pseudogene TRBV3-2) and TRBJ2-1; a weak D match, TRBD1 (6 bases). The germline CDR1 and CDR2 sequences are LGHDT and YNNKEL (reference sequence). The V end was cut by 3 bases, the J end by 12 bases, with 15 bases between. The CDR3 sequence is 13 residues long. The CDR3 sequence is CASSQSRGHGQFF. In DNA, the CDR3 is TGTGCCAGCAGCCAGAGCCGGGGACATGGGCAGTTCTTC.

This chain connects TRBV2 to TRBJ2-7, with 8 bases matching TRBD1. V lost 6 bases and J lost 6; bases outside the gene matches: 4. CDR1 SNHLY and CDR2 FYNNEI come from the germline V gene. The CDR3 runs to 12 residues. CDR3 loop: CASRRQGPEQYF. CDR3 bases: TGTGCCAGCAGGAGACAGGGGCCCGAGCAGTACTTC.

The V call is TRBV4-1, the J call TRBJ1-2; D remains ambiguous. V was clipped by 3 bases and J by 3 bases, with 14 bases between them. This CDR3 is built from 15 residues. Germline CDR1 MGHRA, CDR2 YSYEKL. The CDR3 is CASSQGSTEDYGYTF. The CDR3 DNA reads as TGCGCCAGCAGCCAGGGAAGTACAGAAGACTATGGCTACACCTTC.